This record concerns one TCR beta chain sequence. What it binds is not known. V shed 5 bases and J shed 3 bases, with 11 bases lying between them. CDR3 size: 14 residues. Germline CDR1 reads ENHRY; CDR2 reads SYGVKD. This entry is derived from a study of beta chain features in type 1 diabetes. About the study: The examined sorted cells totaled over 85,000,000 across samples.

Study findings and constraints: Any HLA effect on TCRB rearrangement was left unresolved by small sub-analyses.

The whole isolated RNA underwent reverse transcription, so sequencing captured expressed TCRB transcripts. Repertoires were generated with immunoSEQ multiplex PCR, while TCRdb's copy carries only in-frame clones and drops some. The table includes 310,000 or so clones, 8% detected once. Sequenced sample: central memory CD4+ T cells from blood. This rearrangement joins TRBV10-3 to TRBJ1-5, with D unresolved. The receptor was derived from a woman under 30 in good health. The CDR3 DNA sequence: TGTGCCATCAGTCCCGACAAGGCCAATCAGCCCCAGCATTTT. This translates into CAISPDKANQPQHF.